Presented here are 27 T cell receptor beta chains from one specimen sequenced in a study of cytomegalovirus exposure and HLA in healthy donors. Here immunoSEQ multiplex PCR was the method, and the copy in TCRdb shows in-frame clones only, minus some. The sample yields over 85,000 clones, more than 70% seen once. The sample taken for sequencing was PBMCs. The origin of the receptors is a young woman in good health and CMV-seropositive.

The J gene is TRBJ2-5, the V gene TRBV11-2; D may be TRBD1 (5 bases). Germline V gene data show CDR1 as SGHAT and CDR2 as FQNNGV. Trimming left V 5 bases short and J 5 bases short, with 15 bases between. There are 14 residues in the CDR3. The CDR3 sequence: CASSPQLYRETQYF. CDR3 sequence (DNA): TGTGCCAGCAGCCCCCAACTCTACAGGGAGACCCAGTACTTC.

The rearrangement joins TRBV10-3 to TRBJ2-5; 9 bases align to TRBD1. J was trimmed by 2 bases and V by 6 bases; bases with no gene match: 4. Germline V gene sequence: CDR1 ENHRY, CDR2 SYGVKD. This CDR3 spans 14 amino acids. DNA for the CDR3: TGTGCCATCAGCCGGGACAGGGTACAAGAGACCCAGTACTTC. It encodes CAISRDRVQETQYF.

This clone has only one observation. The chain couples TRBV12-5 to TRBJ2-1; D is perhaps TRBD1 (6 bases). The CDR3 runs to 15 residues. In germline, CDR1 is LGHNT, CDR2 FRNRAP. The germline V and J ends were trimmed by 0 bases and 6 bases, with 12 bases remaining between them. CDR3 in amino acids: CASGLVQGAINEQFF. CDR3 sequence (DNA): TGTGCTAGTGGTTTGGTACAGGGAGCTATCAATGAGCAGTTCTTC.

CDR3 region: CASSLNAGNTEAFF. The CDR3, as DNA: TGTGCCAGCAGCTTGAATGCGGGTAACACTGAAGCTTTCTTT. The chain is built from TRBV5-8 and TRBJ1-1; D is uncertain. Germline-derived CDR1 and CDR2 are SGHTS and YDEGEE. With 1 base removed from V and 2 bases from J, the gap between germline ends came to 9 bases. There are 14 residues in the CDR3.

The V and J genes are TRBV28 and TRBJ2-1; D perhaps matches TRBD2 (6 bases). V lost 6 bases and J 9 bases, leaving 15 bases between the germline ends. Germline loops: CDR1 MDHEN, CDR2 SYDVKM. The CDR3 length is 13 residues. The CDR3 DNA follows: TGTGCCAGCAGATCGAAGGGACTTAGTGAGCAGTTCTTC. This encodes CASRSKGLSEQFF.

The V call is TRBV13, the J call TRBJ2-1, with TRBD1 identical over 9 bases. Germline V gene lookup returns CDR1 PRHDT and CDR2 FYEKMQ (reference sequence). V shed 5 bases and J 9 bases; nucleotides not matched to a gene: 32. The CDR3 runs to 22 residues. For the CDR3, the DNA is TGTGCCAGCAGCCTAATGGGTGCCAGTTTAAACAGGGGGCAACTAGTTTTGAGTGAGCAGTTCTTC. Amino acid sequence: CASSLMGASLNRGQLVLSEQFF.

The chain combines TRBV7-9 with TRBJ2-7, with TRBD2 matching 9 bases. This CDR3 contains 15 residues. V was pared by 5 bases and J by 0 bases, with 5 bases of the junction left unmatched. Germline CDR1 is SEHNR and CDR2 is FQNEAQ (reference sequence). DNA for the CDR3: TGTGCCAGCAGCATAAGCGGGGGGACCTCCTACGAGCAGTACTTC. Amino acid sequence: CASSISGGTSYEQYF.

The rearrangement uses TRBV5-6 and TRBJ1-2; D remains unclear. CDR1 and CDR2 (germline): SGHDT, YYEEEE. The germline V and J ends were trimmed by 6 bases and 6 bases, with 18 bases remaining between them. The CDR3 is made up of 14 amino acids. The CDR3 DNA sequence: TGTGCCAGCACTCCAAGGCCCGGGAAGGATGGCTACACCTTC. Translating gives CASTPRPGKDGYTF.

The genes are TRBV5-1 and TRBJ2-2; 8 bases are a match to TRBD1. CDR3 size: 15 residues. Germline CDR1 is SGHRS and CDR2 is YFSETQ. V was clipped by 2 bases and J by 4 bases; unmatched bases: 4. Here the CDR3 reads CASSFSGGGTGELFF. In nucleotides, the CDR3 is TGCGCCAGCAGCTTTTCAGGGGGCGGCACCGGGGAGCTGTTTTTT.

The chain carries TRBV9 and TRBJ2-4, with TRBD1 as a possible D gene (5 bases). The germline V gene encodes CDR1 SGDLS and CDR2 YYNGEE. The CDR3 extends over 14 amino acids. V lost 0 bases to trimming and J lost 6 bases, with 10 bases between them. The DNA of the CDR3 is TGTGCCAGCAGCGTAGATGAGACAGTAAACATTCAGTACTTC. As protein: CASSVDETVNIQYF. Looking up the rest from reference TRBV9 and TRBJ2-4 gives the full variable domain: DSGVTQTPKHLITATGQRVTLRCSPRSGDLSVYWYQQSLDQGLQFLIQYYNGEERAKGNILERFSAQQFPDLHSELNLSSLELGDSALYFCASSVDETVNIQYFGAGTRLSVL.

The CDR3 spells CASSATGGPGTEAFF. DNA of the CDR3: TGTGCCAGCAGCGCGACAGGGGGGCCTGGGACTGAAGCTTTCTTT. This chain links TRBV7-6 with TRBJ1-1; 9 nucleotides match TRBD1. Germline loops: CDR1 SGHVS, CDR2 FNYEAQ. The V segment lost 5 bases and the J segment 5 bases; nucleotides outside the gene matches: 9. The CDR3 spans 15 residues.

The J gene is TRBJ1-3, the V gene TRBV7-9, with D possibly TRBD1 on 5 matching bases. The CDR3 contains 14 residues. Trimming left V 5 bases short and J 1 base short, with 9 bases between. Germline loops: CDR1 SEHNR, CDR2 FQNEAQ (reference sequence). CDR3 sequence reads: CASSVRDSGNTIYF. The CDR3 DNA sequence: TGTGCCAGCAGCGTCAGGGATTCTGGAAACACCATATATTTT.

The V gene is TRBV28, the J gene TRBJ1-5; 12 bases line up with TRBD1. J was trimmed by 9 bases and V by 2 bases; bases with no gene match: 11. In germline, CDR1 is MDHEN, CDR2 SYDVKM. The CDR3 is 17 residues long. The CDR3 here is CASSLTGTGGPRVPQHF. The CDR3 DNA follows: TGTGCCAGCAGTTTAACCGGGACAGGGGGCCCCCGGGTGCCCCAGCATTTT.

The chain employs TRBV6-5 and TRBJ2-3, with D possibly matching TRBD1 (5 bases). Germline V lookup: CDR1 MNHEY, CDR2 SVGAGI. The CDR3 has 16 amino acids. The ends were cut back, 0 bases at V and 0 bases at J, with 10 bases in the middle. CDR3 residues: CASSYSTDPSTDTQYF. The CDR3 region has the DNA TGTGCCAGCAGTTACTCGACAGACCCTAGCACAGATACGCAGTATTTT.

The genes are TRBV7-8 and TRBJ1-1; weak D call: TRBD1 (6 bases). The CDR3 is 14 amino acids. Trimming stripped 5 bases from V and 0 bases from J, with 10 bases between. Looked up from germline, CDR1 is SGHVS and CDR2 is FQNEAQ. The CDR3 DNA sequence: TGTGCCAGCAGCGCAGGGGCGATGAACACTGAAGCTTTCTTT. Translated: CASSAGAMNTEAFF.

The gene calls are TRBV11-2 and TRBJ1-1; 9 bases are a match to TRBD1. Germline-derived CDR1 and CDR2 are SGHAT and FQNNGV. J gave up 0 bases and V 5 bases, and 7 bases lay outside the gene matches. This CDR3 contains 16 residues. The chain's CDR3 is CASSTWTGALNTEAFF. The CDR3, as DNA: TGTGCCAGCAGCACCTGGACAGGGGCTTTGAACACTGAAGCTTTCTTT.

The chain has TRBV28 and TRBJ1-6; TRBD1 might be the D (6 bases). CDR1 is MDHEN and CDR2 is SYDVKM in the germline V gene. Trimming shortened V by 7 bases and J by 10 bases, and 23 bases separated the two germline ends. CDR3 length equals 16 residues. The CDR3 sequence: CASTLGGQGGGSPLHF. DNA of the CDR3: TGTGCCAGCACATTGGGGGGGCAGGGAGGAGGCTCACCCCTCCACTTT.

The V call is TRBV10-2, the J call TRBJ2-3, with 12 bases fitting TRBD2. Germline CDR1 and CDR2: WSHSY and SAAADI. Trimming took 7 bases from V and 2 from J; bases not matched to a gene: 4. CDR3 length: 15 residues. The CDR3 nucleotides read TGCGCCAGCACCGGACTAGCGGGGCCCACAGATACGCAGTATTTT. Protein product: CASTGLAGPTDTQYF.

This chain connects TRBV4-2 to TRBJ2-7, with 10 bases that match TRBD1. Germline CDR1 reads LGHNA; CDR2 reads YNFKEQ. This CDR3 region has 17 residues. Losses at the gene ends were 3 bases for V and 7 bases for J; bases not matched to a gene: 15. In nucleotides, the CDR3 is TGTGCCAGCAGCCACTCCGCGGGGAGACAGGGGGCGGAAGAGCAGTACTTC. Translation: CASSHSAGRQGAEEQYF.

The J gene is TRBJ2-3, the V gene TRBV15; D gene ambiguous. Trimming left V 2 bases short and J 2 bases short, with 11 bases between. Germline V gives CDR1 LNHNV, CDR2 YYDKDF (reference sequence). There are 15 residues in the CDR3. CDR3 in amino acids: CATSRTATATDTQYF. The CDR3 DNA sequence: TGTGCCACCAGCAGAACCGCTACTGCCACAGATACGCAGTATTTT.

The chain employs TRBV18 and TRBJ2-7; TRBD2 matches at 9 bases. Trimming took 3 bases from V and 2 from J; bases not matched to a gene: 5. The CDR3 has 15 amino acids. Germline V gene lookup returns CDR1 KGHSH and CDR2 LQKENI. The CDR3 sequence is CASSPGLAITYEQYF. CDR3 in DNA: TGTGCCAGCTCACCCGGACTAGCGATCACCTACGAGCAGTACTTC.

This clone appeared once. The V gene is TRBV15, the J gene TRBJ2-7; D remains ambiguous. This CDR3 spans 12 amino acids. V dropped 1 base and J dropped 2 bases, with 3 bases sitting between them. Germline V gene sequence: CDR1 LNHNV, CDR2 YYDKDF (reference sequence). CDR3 in amino acids: CATSRGAYEQYF. Written as DNA, the CDR3 is TGTGCCACCAGCAGAGGAGCCTACGAGCAGTACTTC.

This chain joins TRBV4-3 and TRBJ2-7, with 8 bases lining up with TRBD2. The CDR3 sequence is 14 residues long. The J segment lost 5 bases and the V segment lost 5 bases, leaving 8 bases of the junction unmatched. Germline-derived CDR1 and CDR2 are LGHNA and YSLEER. The CDR3 here is CASSRGLVPHEQYF. The CDR3 coding sequence is TGCGCCAGCAGCAGGGGACTAGTACCTCACGAGCAGTACTTC.

V gene TRBV28 combines with J gene TRBJ1-2, with D perhaps TRBD1 (5 bases). V was cut by 8 bases and J by 4 bases, with 23 bases left in between. This CDR3 region has 16 residues. CDR1 is MDHEN and CDR2 is SYDVKM in the germline V gene. CDR3 in DNA: TGTGCCAGCGGCCCTTTTAGGGACTCGCGTGGCTATGGCTACACCTTC. Its protein product is CASGPFRDSRGYGYTF.

This chain links TRBV9 with TRBJ2-3; maybe TRBD2 (6 bases). CDR1 is SGDLS, CDR2 YYNGEE, per germline. The CDR3 loop spans 16 amino acids. Trimming took 0 bases from V and 1 from J, leaving 12 bases between them. CDR3 in amino acids: CASSVGGWGGTDTQYF. The CDR3 DNA follows: TGTGCCAGCAGCGTAGGAGGGTGGGGGGGCACAGATACGCAGTATTTT.

The rearrangement joins TRBV6-5 to TRBJ2-3, with 8 bases aligning to TRBD2. The CDR3 is made up of 15 amino acids. V lost 0 bases and J lost 9; bases outside the gene matches: 8. The germline gives CDR1 MNHEY, CDR2 SVGAGI. CDR3 in amino acids: CASSYSGTRSGTQYF. In DNA form, the CDR3 reads TGTGCCAGCAGTTACTCAGGGACTAGATCTGGAACGCAGTATTTT.

J is TRBJ1-1 and V is TRBV6-1, with TRBD1 identical over 9 bases. This CDR3 contains 17 residues. The germline gives CDR1 MNHNS, CDR2 SASEGT. Trimming removed 1 base from V and 1 base from J; junction bases left unmatched: 7. CDR3 bases: TGTGCCAGCAGTGAAGACTGGGGACAGGGCCCGAACACTGAAGCTTTCTTT. It encodes CASSEDWGQGPNTEAFF.